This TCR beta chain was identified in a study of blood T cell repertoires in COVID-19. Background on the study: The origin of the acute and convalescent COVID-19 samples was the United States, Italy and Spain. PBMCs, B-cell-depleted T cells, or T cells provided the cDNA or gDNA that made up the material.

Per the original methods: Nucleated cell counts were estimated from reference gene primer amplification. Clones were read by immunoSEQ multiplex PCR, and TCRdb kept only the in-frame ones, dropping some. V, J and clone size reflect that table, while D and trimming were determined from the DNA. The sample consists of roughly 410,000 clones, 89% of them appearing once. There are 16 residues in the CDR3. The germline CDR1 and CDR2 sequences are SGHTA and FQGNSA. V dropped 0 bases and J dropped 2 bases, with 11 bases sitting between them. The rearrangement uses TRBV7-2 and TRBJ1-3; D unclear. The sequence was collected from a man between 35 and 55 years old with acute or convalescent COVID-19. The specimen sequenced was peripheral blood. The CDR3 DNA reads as TGTGCCAGCAGCTTAGCGTCGGGTCGGACTGGAAACACCATATATTTT. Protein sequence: CASSLASGRTGNTIYF.